This passage covers 32 T cell receptor beta chains from one sample sequenced in a study of T cell responses to AZD1222 COVID-19 vaccine. Method: immunoSEQ multiplex PCR; TCRdb's copy keeps in-frame clones and lacks some. The profile shows about 140,000 clones, 92% of them singletons. The input for sequencing was peripheral blood, taken on day 0 of AZD1222 vaccination. All receptors come from an adult in good health.

The chain recombines TRBV27 with TRBJ2-5; a possible D gene is TRBD2 (5 bases). Between the trimmed V and J ends, which lost 3 bases and 0 bases, there was a span of 11 bases. The CDR3 spans 15 residues. The germline CDR1 and CDR2 sequences are MNHEY and SMNVEV (reference sequence). The CDR3 reads CASSFASMYQETQYF. The CDR3 coding sequence is TGTGCCAGCAGTTTTGCTAGCATGTACCAAGAGACCCAGTACTTC.

This clone has a single count. The chain joins TRBV2 to TRBJ1-2; TRBD1 matches 8 bases. The V and J ends lost 8 bases and 3 bases, in that order; junction bases with no gene match: 11. Germline V gene lookup returns CDR1 SNHLY and CDR2 FYNNEI. The CDR3 consists of 15 residues. This CDR3 reads CASHARQGADYGYTF. CDR3 DNA sequence: TGTGCCAGCCACGCGCGTCAGGGGGCAGACTATGGCTACACCTTC.

The chain carries TRBV7-2 and TRBJ1-1; D possibly corresponds to TRBD1 (5 bases). V was clipped by 3 bases and J by 4 bases, with 15 bases between them. This CDR3 has 15 residues. CDR1 and CDR2 from the germline V gene are SGHTA and FQGNSA. CDR3 bases: TGTGCCAGCAGCTTGGGACTATTGCTTGGCACTGAAGCTTTCTTT. Its translation is CASSLGLLLGTEAFF. Together with reference TRBV7-2 and TRBJ1-1, the CDR3 gives the full variable domain: GAGVSQSPSNKVTEKGKDVELRCDPISGHTALYWYRQSLGQGLEFLIYFQGNSAPDKSGLPSDRFSAERTGGSVSTLTIQRTQQEDSAVYLCASSLGLLLGTEAFFGQGTRLTVV.

CDR3 in amino acids: CSVRHSETGLVQYF. The CDR3, as DNA: TGCAGCGTCCGACATTCGGAGACAGGGTTGGTGCAGTACTTC. The chain has TRBV29-1 and TRBJ2-7; TRBD1 agrees at 7 bases. Germline-derived CDR1 and CDR2 are SQVTM and ANQGSEA. The CDR3 sequence is 14 residues long. The trim removed 6 bases at V and 9 bases at J, leaving 17 bases unmatched.

This chain joins TRBV27 and TRBJ1-6; D gene ambiguous. The germline V and J ends were trimmed by 5 bases and 9 bases, with 17 bases remaining between them. The CDR3 extends over 15 amino acids. Germline V gene sequence: CDR1 MNHEY, CDR2 SMNVEV (reference sequence). In DNA, the CDR3 is TGTGCCAGCAGTCAAGAGATGAGGATTGGTTCACCCCTCCACTTT. Amino acids: CASSQEMRIGSPLHF.

This clone has just one count. The chain carries TRBV7-2 and TRBJ1-6, with 7 nucleotides matching TRBD1. The CDR3 is 14 amino acids. Losses at the gene ends were 4 bases for V and 7 bases for J; bases not matched to a gene: 4. Germline V lookup: CDR1 SGHTA, CDR2 FQGNSA. The CDR3 DNA is TGTGCCAGCAGCTCGGGACAGATAAATTCACCCCTCCACTTT. Amino acids: CASSSGQINSPLHF. Together with reference TRBV7-2 and TRBJ1-6, the CDR3 gives the full variable domain: GAGVSQSPSNKVTEKGKDVELRCDPISGHTALYWYRQSLGQGLEFLIYFQGNSAPDKSGLPSDRFSAERTGGSVSTLTIQRTQQEDSAVYLCASSSGQINSPLHFGNGTRLTVT.

The chain has TRBV7-2 and TRBJ2-1, with 13 bases matching TRBD2. The CDR3 is made up of 15 amino acids. CDR1 is SGHTA and CDR2 is FQGNSA in the germline V gene. The J segment lost 4 bases and the V segment lost 5 bases, leaving 2 bases of the junction unmatched. In DNA, the CDR3 is TGTGCCAGCAGCAAGGGACTAGCGGGGTACAATGAGCAGTTCTTC. Protein: CASSKGLAGYNEQFF.

The rearrangement joins TRBV12-3 or TRBV12-4 to TRBJ2-1; D remains ambiguous. The CDR3 has 13 residues. V dropped 1 base and J dropped 8 bases, with 9 bases sitting between them. The CDR3 reads CASSLGQLDEQFF. DNA of the CDR3: TGTGCCAGCAGTTTAGGGCAGTTGGATGAGCAGTTCTTC.

This sequence joins TRBV6-6 and TRBJ1-1; TRBD1 matches 8 bases. The CDR3 is made up of 12 amino acids. Germline V gene data show CDR1 as MNHNY and CDR2 as SVGAGI (reference sequence). The V segment lost 4 bases and the J segment 11 bases; nucleotides outside the gene matches: 6. CDR3 sequence: CASSSPDRAAFF. The CDR3 DNA sequence: TGTGCCAGCAGTTCCCCGGACAGGGCGGCTTTCTTT.

J is TRBJ2-1 and V is TRBV28; 9 bases are a match to TRBD1. Germline V gene sequence: CDR1 MDHEN, CDR2 SYDVKM. The V and J ends lost 5 bases and 9 bases, in that order; junction bases with no gene match: 11. This CDR3 has 15 residues. The CDR3 loop reads CASSTGQGTGVEQFF. The CDR3 DNA reads as TGTGCCAGCAGTACAGGACAGGGGACGGGAGTTGAGCAGTTCTTC.

The V gene is TRBV5-1, the J gene TRBJ2-5; D tentatively fits TRBD1 or TRBD2 (6 bases each). Germline V lookup: CDR1 SGHRS, CDR2 YFSETQ. The CDR3 totals 13 residues. Between the trimmed V and J ends, which lost 0 bases and 5 bases, there was a span of 8 bases. The DNA for the CDR3 is TGCGCCAGCAGCTTGGGGGGGGCTGAGACCCAGTACTTC. Amino acids: CASSLGGAETQYF.

The rearrangement joins TRBV19 to TRBJ1-5; D uncertain. Trimming took 7 bases from V and 0 from J, leaving 7 bases between them. The CDR3 loop spans 13 amino acids. CDR1 and CDR2 (germline): LNHDA, SQIVND (reference sequence). CDR3 DNA sequence: TGTGCCAGTAACCTCTATAGCAATCAGCCCCAGCATTTT. This translates into CASNLYSNQPQHF. The full variable domain, rest sourced from reference TRBV19 and TRBJ1-5, is DGGITQSPKYLFRKEGQNVTLSCEQNLNHDAMYWYRQDPGQGLRLIYYSQIVNDFQKGDIAEGYSVSREKKESFPLTVTSAQKNPTAFYLCASNLYSNQPQHFGDGTRLSIL.

The chain employs TRBV6-5 and TRBJ1-5; 7 bases are a match to TRBD1. The CDR3 covers 14 residues. V lost 2 bases and J lost 7; bases outside the gene matches: 5. The germline V gene has CDR1 MNHEY and CDR2 SVGAGI. The CDR3 DNA follows: TGTGCCAGCAGTTACAGAGGGGGCGGGCAGCCCCAGCATTTT. Encoded protein: CASSYRGGGQPQHF.

The genes are TRBV14 and TRBJ2-7; possibly TRBD2 for D (6 bases). Trimming cost V 2 bases and J 3 bases, with 8 bases left between them. Germline CDR1 and CDR2: SGHDN and FVKESK. The CDR3 is 13 amino acids. CDR3 sequence reads: CASSQYGGYEQYF. DNA of the CDR3: TGTGCCAGCAGCCAATACGGGGGCTACGAGCAGTACTTC.

The chain is built from TRBV29-1 and TRBJ1-2, with 9 positions matching TRBD1. The CDR3 is 13 amino acids. J was trimmed by 6 bases and V by 7 bases; bases with no gene match: 9. Germline values: CDR1 SQVTM, CDR2 ANQGSEA. CDR3 loop: CSARDRVLDGYTF. CDR3 DNA: TGCAGCGCCCGGGACAGGGTATTGGATGGCTACACCTTC.

The chain couples TRBV4-1 to TRBJ2-7, with unresolved D. CDR1 is MGHRA, CDR2 YSYEKL, per germline. With 3 bases removed from V and 3 bases from J, the gap between germline ends came to 15 bases. The CDR3 loop spans 15 amino acids. The CDR3 nucleotides are TGCGCCAGCAGCCAGGCACAAGGCCAATTCTACGAGCAGTACTTC. Protein product: CASSQAQGQFYEQYF.

V is TRBV4-2 and J is TRBJ2-6; D remains unclear. V was trimmed by 1 base and J by 4 bases, leaving 8 bases between them. CDR3 length: 15 residues. Germline-derived CDR1 and CDR2 are LGHNA and YNFKEQ. CDR3 sequence (DNA): TGTGCCAGCAGCCAAGCCGGAAGGGGGGCCAACGTCCTGACTTTC. It yields the protein CASSQAGRGANVLTF.

This chain connects TRBV9 to TRBJ2-1; TRBD2 agrees at 9 bases. Germline V gives CDR1 SGDLS, CDR2 YYNGEE. The CDR3 covers 18 residues. V was pared by 0 bases and J by 3 bases, with 10 bases of the junction left unmatched. The CDR3 region is CASSVGLSRGGLYNEQFF. The CDR3 region has the DNA TGTGCCAGCAGCGTAGGGCTCTCGCGGGGGGGACTCTACAATGAGCAGTTCTTC.

The chain carries TRBV5-6 and TRBJ1-5, with a tentative D call TRBD1 (5 bases). V was shortened by 4 bases and J by 0 bases, with 11 bases between the two germline ends. CDR3 size: 15 residues. Germline V gene data show CDR1 as SGHDT and CDR2 as YYEEEE. CDR3 loop: CASSPGRNSNQPQHF. The CDR3 bases are TGTGCCAGCAGCCCAGGGCGGAATAGCAATCAGCCCCAGCATTTT.

The CDR3 DNA is TGTGCCAGCAGGGATGGACAGTCGAACACTGAAGCTTTCTTT. It specifies CASRDGQSNTEAFF. The gene calls are TRBV13 and TRBJ1-1; maybe TRBD1 (6 bases). Germline V gene lookup returns CDR1 PRHDT and CDR2 FYEKMQ (reference sequence). The CDR3 runs 14 residues. Trimming left V 6 bases short and J 1 base short, with 12 bases between.

The chain recombines TRBV12-2 with TRBJ1-1; TRBD1 was called by the table and not checked on the DNA. TRBV12-2 is a pseudogene. The CDR3 is 18 amino acids. The CDR3 nucleotides are TGTGCAAGTCCCATAGTGACAGGGGCGCGAGTCATGAACACTGAAGCTTTCTTT. It codes for CASPIVTGARVMNTEAFF.

The genes are TRBV5-4 and TRBJ2-5, with 7 bases that match TRBD1. Germline trimming cut 3 bases from V and 0 bases from J; bases unmatched to any gene: 2. Germline lookup yields CDR1 SGHNT and CDR2 YYREEE (reference sequence). The CDR3 totals 14 residues. CDR3 coding DNA: TGTGCCAGCAGCTGGGACAGCTACCAAGAGACCCAGTACTTC. Protein product: CASSWDSYQETQYF.

J is TRBJ1-1 and V is TRBV6-4; D uncertain. The CDR3 loop spans 13 amino acids. The germline V and J ends were trimmed by 5 bases and 3 bases, with 10 bases remaining between them. The germline gives CDR1 MRHNA, CDR2 SNTAGT. The CDR3 here is CASSTRRDTEAFF. The CDR3 region has the DNA TGTGCCAGCAGTACGAGGAGGGACACTGAAGCTTTCTTT.

The chain has TRBV11-3 and TRBJ2-3; 8 nucleotides agree with TRBD2. Germline V gives CDR1 SGHNT, CDR2 YENEEA. The trim removed 2 bases at V and 4 bases at J, leaving 5 bases unmatched. This CDR3 has 15 amino acids. This CDR3 reads CASSLIGGAADTQYF. CDR3 DNA: TGTGCCAGCAGCTTAATCGGGGGGGCTGCAGATACGCAGTATTTT.

The J gene is TRBJ1-2, the V gene TRBV10-3; 8 bases agree with TRBD1. The CDR3 sequence is 13 residues long. Germline assignment: CDR1 ENHRY and CDR2 SYGVKD. V shed 10 bases and J 4 bases; nucleotides not matched to a gene: 8. The CDR3 DNA reads as TGTGCCACACCACTCGGACAGGGCTATGGCTACACCTTC. It is translated as CATPLGQGYGYTF.

The gene calls are TRBV4-1 and TRBJ1-6; TRBD1 agrees at 8 bases. V lost 1 base, J lost 8 bases, and 4 bases stayed unmatched. CDR3 length: 15 amino acids. Germline V CDR1 and CDR2: MGHRA, YSYEKL. The CDR3 DNA sequence: TGCGCCAGCAGCCAAGTAGCGACAGGGGATTCACCCCTCCACTTT. Residues: CASSQVATGDSPLHF.

The rearrangement links TRBV28 to TRBJ2-5; D remains ambiguous. The CDR3 spans 13 residues. Germline V gene data show CDR1 as MDHEN and CDR2 as SYDVKM. V gave up 2 bases and J gave up 5 bases, with 9 bases separating them. CDR3 in amino acids: CASSLPLGETQYF. CDR3 coding DNA: TGTGCCAGCAGTTTACCTCTGGGGGAGACCCAGTACTTC.

J is TRBJ2-4 and V is TRBV18; no reliable D call. CDR3 length: 14 residues. V was shortened by 3 bases and J by 2 bases, with 8 bases between the two germline ends. CDR1 KGHSH and CDR2 LQKENI come from the germline V gene. The CDR3 bases are TGTGCCAGCTCACCGGAGCTGACCAAAAACATTCAGTACTTC. Translating it yields CASSPELTKNIQYF.

CDR3 region: CASRETPGHLFF. DNA for the CDR3: TGTGCCAGCAGGGAGACGCCGGGACACTTGTTCTTC. The chain couples TRBV6-5 to TRBJ2-1; tentatively, D is TRBD1 (6 bases). CDR1 is MNHEY, CDR2 SVGAGI, per germline. The ends were cut back, 6 bases at V and 15 bases at J, with 18 bases in the middle. This CDR3 has 12 residues.

This chain joins TRBV7-9 and TRBJ1-6; D call uncertain. In germline, CDR1 is SEHNR, CDR2 FQNEAQ (reference sequence). The CDR3 runs 14 residues. The germline V and J ends were trimmed by 5 bases and 0 bases, with 5 bases remaining between them. This CDR3 is CASSRDSYNSPLHF. The CDR3 DNA reads as TGTGCCAGCAGCCGGGACTCCTATAATTCACCCCTCCACTTT.

The rearrangement links TRBV6-6 to TRBJ1-5; 7 bases fit TRBD1. This CDR3 has 17 residues. CDR1 and CDR2 from the germline V gene are MNHNY and SVGAGI (reference sequence). The V gene end was trimmed by 5 bases and the J gene end by 0 bases; junction bases not matched to a gene: 10. As DNA, the CDR3 is TGTGCCAGCAGTCCGACAGGGAACCGCTATAGCAATCAGCCCCAGCATTTT. Translation gives CASSPTGNRYSNQPQHF.

This sequence joins TRBV27 and TRBJ2-7, with TRBD2 as a possible D gene (5 bases). The CDR3 runs 16 residues. Germline assignment: CDR1 MNHEY and CDR2 SMNVEV (reference sequence). Trimming took 6 bases from V and 2 from J, leaving 20 bases between them. The CDR3 protein is CASRITPGNSPYEQYF. For the CDR3, the DNA is TGTGCCAGCAGAATAACTCCCGGGAACTCTCCCTACGAGCAGTACTTC.